This TCR beta chain emerged from a study of T-cell memory formation after mild COVID-19. Across the study: In these data, TCR clusters were largely donor specific.

Constant-segment-primed 5'RACE gave TCR alpha and TCR beta cDNA libraries with sample barcodes and UMIs. TCRdb re-derived calls from the 5' RACE reads in MiXCR, one entry per CDR3 protein. This table holds about 350,000 distinct CDR3 sequences, approximately 27% found once. About this clonotype: Its antigen is not known.

General study findings and limits: Pre-infection memory carried some responding clones, suggesting that cross-reactive memory joined.

This CDR3 is built from 16 residues. Germline CDR1 is DFQATT and CDR2 is SNEGSKA (reference sequence). Trimming took off 4 bases at V and 7 bases at J, with 20 bases between the two ends. This sequence joins TRBV20-1 and TRBJ1-6; D is undetermined. Sequencing input: PBMCs or a T cell subset sorted from them (not recorded which). The clonotype originates from an adult woman who had mild COVID-19 (a few samples of this study predate the infection). Cell type and time point are not known. CDR3 region: CSATPTPSTTNSPLHF. The CDR3 nucleotides are TGCAGTGCTACTCCGACACCCTCTACAACGAATTCACCCCTCCACTTT.